The T cell receptor beta chain under discussion was sequenced for a study of T cell responses to AZD1222 COVID-19 vaccine. This clone was detected only once. The target antigen is unknown. The V end was cut by 3 bases, the J end by 6 bases, with 8 bases between. This CDR3 comprises 13 residues. Germline V lookup: CDR1 LNHDA, CDR2 SQIVND (reference sequence). Clones were read by immunoSEQ multiplex PCR, and TCRdb kept only the in-frame ones, dropping some. The table has 100,000 or so clones, around nine tenths seen once. Points from the study as a whole: Mostly white British, mostly female donors; authors suggested clonal diversity may be underestimated. A reported finding is that nearly half of spike-specific TCRs target unmutated variant regions. CD4 TCRs associated with vaccination spanned spike, dominating at 160-218 and 743-854.

The chain employs TRBV19 and TRBJ2-2, with D unresolved. Sequencing was performed on peripheral blood, taken on day 0 of AZD1222 vaccination. This TCR derives from an adult in good health. In nucleotides, the CDR3 is TGTGCCAGTAGTATGGCTCGGGCCGGGGAGCTGTTTTTT. It is translated as CASSMARAGELFF.